These T cell receptor beta chains were read from a single sample in a study of T cells in Graves' hyperthyroidism and ophthalmopathy. Via MiXCR, TCRdb re-called the multiplex PCR reads, giving one row per CDR3 protein. The sample holds more than 550,000 distinct CDR3 sequences, 45% seen once. The sample was peripheral blood or thyroid tissue (not recorded which). These TCRs come from an adult man with Graves' disease, either hyperthyroidism or ophthalmopathy (not recorded which). Both conserved end residues are part of each CDR3. A D gene is named only where the DNA matches it firmly. Clone size is shown for a subset of rows, as once, few, many or a class of expanded clone.

clone size: .; V gene: TRBV7-2; J gene: TRBJ1-5; D gene: .; CDR3 DNA: TGTGCCAGCAGCCCCAGGGCAGTAGGCAGATGGGATCAGCCCCAGCATTTT; CDR3 protein: CASSPRAVGRWDQPQHF
clone size: many; V gene: TRBV6-4; J gene: TRBJ1-6; D gene: .; CDR3 DNA: TGTGCCAGCAGTGACAGGAATAATTCACCCCTCCACTTT; CDR3 protein: CASSDRNNSPLHF
clone size: .; V gene: TRBV7-3; J gene: TRBJ1-5; D gene: TRBD1; CDR3 DNA: TGTGCCAGCAGCCCGACAGGGTCGCGAGGCAATCAGCCCCAGCATTTT; CDR3 protein: CASSPTGSRGNQPQHF
clone size: .; V gene: TRBV25-1; J gene: TRBJ1-1; D gene: .; CDR3 DNA: TGTGCCAGCAGCTCCATCCCCGGGCGGGGAGCCATGAACACTGAAGCTTTCTTT; CDR3 protein: CASSSIPGRGAMNTEAFF
clone size: .; V gene: TRBV5-5; J gene: TRBJ1-6; D gene: TRBD1; CDR3 DNA: TGTGCCAGCAGCTTGCTATTACAGGGGAGGACATCACCCCTCCACTTT; CDR3 protein: CASSLLLQGRTSPLHF
clone size: many; V gene: TRBV2; J gene: TRBJ2-5; D gene: .; CDR3 DNA: TGTGCCAGCAGTGAATCCCAGATCGAGGAGACCCAGTACTTC; CDR3 protein: CASSESQIEETQYF
clone size: .; V gene: TRBV10-1; J gene: TRBJ1-1; D gene: .; CDR3 DNA: TGCGCCAGCAGTGAGTCGGACAGCCCTGAAGCTTTCTTT; CDR3 protein: CASSESDSPEAFF
clone size: once; V gene: TRBV29-1; J gene: TRBJ1-4; D gene: TRBD1; CDR3 DNA: TGCAGCGTTGAAGGTGTAGGTTTGGCGGGACAGGGGGCAGGGGGGAATGAAAAACTGTTTTTT; CDR3 protein: CSVEGVGLAGQGAGGNEKLFF
clone size: .; V gene: TRBV9; J gene: TRBJ1-2; D gene: TRBD1; CDR3 DNA: TGTGCCAGCAGCAACGGACAGGGCGCGGCCTATGGCTACACCTTC; CDR3 protein: CASSNGQGAAYGYTF
clone size: .; V gene: TRBV12-3/TRBV12-4; J gene: TRBJ2-7; D gene: .; CDR3 DNA: TGTGCCAGCAGCCAAGGATTGCTCCCCTACGAGCAGTACTTC; CDR3 protein: CASSQGLLPYEQYF
clone size: .; V gene: TRBV7-2; J gene: TRBJ2-5; D gene: .; CDR3 DNA: TGTGCCAGCACCGTTAGCGGAAGGGGGCAAAACCAAGAGACCCAGTACTTC; CDR3 protein: CASTVSGRGQNQETQYF
clone size: .; V gene: TRBV9; J gene: TRBJ2-5; D gene: TRBD2; CDR3 DNA: TGTGCCAGCAGCGGGGGACTAGCGGAGTTTGGAGAGACCCAGTACTTC; CDR3 protein: CASSGGLAEFGETQYF
clone size: .; V gene: TRBV29-1; J gene: TRBJ1-4; D gene: TRBD1; CDR3 DNA: TGCAGCGCCTCTCGGGGGACAGGGGCAACTAATGAAAAACTGTTTTTT; CDR3 protein: CSASRGTGATNEKLFF
clone size: many; V gene: TRBV7-3; J gene: TRBJ2-5; D gene: TRBD1; CDR3 DNA: TGTGCCAGCAGCGCCGCAGGGGGCCTGGAGACCCAGTACTTC; CDR3 protein: CASSAAGGLETQYF
clone size: .; V gene: TRBV7-9; J gene: TRBJ1-2; D gene: .; CDR3 DNA: TGTGCCAGCAGCTTAGGGGATAAAACCGACTATGGCTACACCTTC; CDR3 protein: CASSLGDKTDYGYTF
clone size: few; V gene: TRBV9; J gene: TRBJ1-1; D gene: TRBD1; CDR3 DNA: TGTGCCAGCAGCGCGACTGGGACGACAGGGAGCACGACTGAAGCTTTCTTT; CDR3 protein: CASSATGTTGSTTEAFF
clone size: .; V gene: TRBV10-3; J gene: TRBJ2-6; D gene: TRBD1; CDR3 DNA: TGTGCCATCAGTGGGGACAGGGTTGGCACCAACGTCCTGACTTTC; CDR3 protein: CAISGDRVGTNVLTF
clone size: .; V gene: TRBV7-8; J gene: TRBJ2-7; D gene: TRBD2; CDR3 DNA: TGTGCCAGCAGCTTAGGTAGCGGGAACGGCTACGAGCAGTACTTC; CDR3 protein: CASSLGSGNGYEQYF
clone size: once; V gene: TRBV2; J gene: TRBJ1-3; D gene: TRBD1; CDR3 DNA: TGTGCCAGCAGTGCGGGACAGTCTGGAAACACCATATATTTT; CDR3 protein: CASSAGQSGNTIYF
clone size: .; V gene: TRBV5-6; J gene: TRBJ1-2; D gene: TRBD1; CDR3 DNA: TGTGCCAGCAGCTTGGGAGGGGGCAGTTCCAACTATGGCTACACCTTC; CDR3 protein: CASSLGGGSSNYGYTF
clone size: .; V gene: TRBV10-3; J gene: TRBJ2-7; D gene: .; CDR3 DNA: TGTGCCATCAGTGGGAGGTTTAGCTCCTACGAGCAGTACTTC; CDR3 protein: CAISGRFSSYEQYF
clone size: .; V gene: TRBV9; J gene: TRBJ1-4; D gene: TRBD1; CDR3 DNA: TGTGCCAGCAGCGTAACGACAGGGCCTAATGAAAAACTGTTTTTT; CDR3 protein: CASSVTTGPNEKLFF
clone size: .; V gene: TRBV20-1; J gene: TRBJ2-5; D gene: TRBD2; CDR3 DNA: TGCAGTGCTAGCGGGAGGGCCGATGAGACCCAGTACTTC; CDR3 protein: CSASGRADETQYF
clone size: few; V gene: TRBV5-1; J gene: TRBJ2-7; D gene: .; CDR3 DNA: TGCGCCAGCAGCTTAGGTGGGGATACGGAGCAGTACTTC; CDR3 protein: CASSLGGDTEQYF
clone size: few; V gene: TRBV7-3; J gene: TRBJ2-2; D gene: TRBD2; CDR3 DNA: TGTGCCAGCAGCTTGCTGGGGGGGGACACCGGGGAGCTGTTTTTT; CDR3 protein: CASSLLGGDTGELFF
clone size: many; V gene: TRBV5-1; J gene: TRBJ1-2; D gene: .; CDR3 DNA: TGCGCCAGCAGCTTGGGTTCACTTGGCTACACCTTC; CDR3 protein: CASSLGSLGYTF
clone size: .; V gene: TRBV25-1; J gene: TRBJ1-6; D gene: .; CDR3 DNA: TGTGCCAGCAGATCACCCCTCCACTTT; CDR3 protein: CASRSPLHF
clone size: many; V gene: TRBV5-1; J gene: TRBJ2-2; D gene: TRBD2; CDR3 DNA: TGCGCCAGCAGTCGGACTAGCGGGGAGAACACCGGGGAGCTGTTTTTT; CDR3 protein: CASSRTSGENTGELFF
clone size: many; V gene: TRBV7-9; J gene: TRBJ2-6; D gene: .; CDR3 DNA: TGTGCCAGCAGCCAAGCTGAGTCTGGGGCCAACGTCCTGACTTTC; CDR3 protein: CASSQAESGANVLTF
clone size: .; V gene: TRBV10-3; J gene: TRBJ2-6; D gene: TRBD1; CDR3 DNA: TGTGCCATCAGTGGGGACAGGGTTGGGGCCAACGTCCTGACTTTC; CDR3 protein: CAISGDRVGANVLTF
clone size: many; V gene: TRBV20-1; J gene: TRBJ1-5; D gene: .; CDR3 DNA: TGCAGTGCTAGAACGGGCGGAGGGACGAATCAGCCCCAGCATTTT; CDR3 protein: CSARTGGGTNQPQHF
clone size: .; V gene: TRBV25-1; J gene: TRBJ1-2; D gene: .; CDR3 DNA: TGTGCCAGCAGTGCTAGGCTTAAACAGGGCTACGGCTACACCTTC; CDR3 protein: CASSARLKQGYGYTF
clone size: .; V gene: TRBV29-1; J gene: TRBJ1-3; D gene: .; CDR3 DNA: TGCAGCGTGAGCTTGGGTGGAAACACCATATATTTT; CDR3 protein: CSVSLGGNTIYF
clone size: .; V gene: TRBV25-1; J gene: TRBJ1-6; D gene: .; CDR3 DNA: TGTGCCAGCTTAGGGGCAGCTATTTCACCCCTCCACTTT; CDR3 protein: CASLGAAISPLHF
clone size: .; V gene: TRBV12-3/TRBV12-4; J gene: TRBJ1-5; D gene: TRBD1; CDR3 DNA: TGTGCCAGCAAGATGACAGGGTTATACAATCAGCCCCAGCATTTT; CDR3 protein: CASKMTGLYNQPQHF
clone size: .; V gene: TRBV29-1; J gene: TRBJ1-1; D gene: .; CDR3 DNA: TGCAGCGTAGCGGATTATTCCATGAACACTGAAGCTATCTTT; CDR3 protein: CSVADYSMNTEAIF
clone size: .; V gene: TRBV14; J gene: TRBJ1-5; D gene: TRBD1; CDR3 DNA: TGTGCCAGCAGCCAACTGATGACAGGGTGGCCCCAGCATTTT; CDR3 protein: CASSQLMTGWPQHF
clone size: few; V gene: TRBV7-2; J gene: TRBJ2-5; D gene: .; CDR3 DNA: TGTGCCAGCACCCCGGGACTTGGGGGAGAGACCCAGTACTTC; CDR3 protein: CASTPGLGGETQYF
clone size: .; V gene: TRBV19; J gene: TRBJ2-2; D gene: TRBD1; CDR3 DNA: TGTGCCAGTAGCTGGGCCCGGGACAGGGGGACCGGGGAGCTGTTTTTT; CDR3 protein: CASSWARDRGTGELFF
clone size: .; V gene: TRBV9; J gene: TRBJ2-2; D gene: .; CDR3 DNA: TGTGCCAGCAGCGTAGGTGGGGGGGCCCTAAACACCGGGGAGCTGTTTTTT; CDR3 protein: CASSVGGGALNTGELFF
clone size: .; V gene: TRBV5-1; J gene: TRBJ1-1; D gene: .; CDR3 DNA: TGCGCCAGCAAACTAGACAGGTGGACTGAAGCTTTCTTT; CDR3 protein: CASKLDRWTEAFF
clone size: .; V gene: TRBV19; J gene: TRBJ1-2; D gene: .; CDR3 DNA: TGTGCCAGTAGTATAGTGCCGGAGAGTGGCTACACCTTC; CDR3 protein: CASSIVPESGYTF
clone size: .; V gene: TRBV7-2; J gene: TRBJ2-3; D gene: .; CDR3 DNA: TGTGCCAGCAGCCCCCGGCCAACTGCAGATACGCAGTATTTT; CDR3 protein: CASSPRPTADTQYF
clone size: .; V gene: TRBV7-8; J gene: TRBJ2-7; D gene: .; CDR3 DNA: TGCGCCAGCAGCCAGGGCGGATTAACCTCCTACGAGCAGTACTTC; CDR3 protein: CASSQGGLTSYEQYF
clone size: .; V gene: TRBV2; J gene: TRBJ2-5; D gene: TRBD1; CDR3 DNA: TGTGCCAGCACTGCGCGGACAGGAGGCGAGGAGACCCAGTACTTC; CDR3 protein: CASTARTGGEETQYF